This is a list of T cell receptor beta chains from one sample in a study of cytomegalovirus exposure and HLA in healthy donors. Using immunoSEQ multiplex PCR, the repertoire was profiled, and TCRdb retains in-frame clones only, with some absent. The table records over 95,000 clones, 70% to 80% of them present only once. Specimen: PBMCs. The source is a woman in her 40s in good health and CMV-seropositive. Both conserved end residues are part of each CDR3. Each record gives: CDR3 protein, CDR3 DNA, J gene, D gene, clone size, V gene. D genes are given only for firm matches. Size tells how often a clone was seen (once, few, many) or the class of an expanded clone, and some rows leave it out.

CDR3: CASSLTDTFSPLHF; DNA: TGTGCCAGCAGCTTAACTGACACTTTTTCACCCCTCCACTTT; J: TRBJ1-6; D: NA; size: NA; V: TRBV2
CDR3: CASSLAPPGQGFNIQYF; DNA: TGCGCCAGCAGCTTGGCACCTCCGGGACAGGGTTTCAACATTCAGTACTTC; J: TRBJ2-4; D: TRBD1; size: NA; V: TRBV5-1
CDR3: CASNPGTPFSPTYEQYF; DNA: TGTGCCAGTAATCCGGGGACTCCATTTTCTCCCACCTACGAGCAGTACTTC; J: TRBJ2-7; D: NA; size: once; V: TRBV19
CDR3: CASSFSGVSTDTQYF; DNA: TGTGCCAGCAGCTTTAGCGGGGTTAGCACAGATACGCAGTATTTT; J: TRBJ2-3; D: TRBD2; size: few; V: TRBV7-3
CDR3: CASSLAPSGLFF; DNA: TGTGCCAGCAGTTTGGCTCCCTCAGGACTATTTTTT; J: TRBJ1-4; D: NA; size: NA; V: TRBV6-5
CDR3: CATGDFHEQYF; DNA: TGTGCCACCGGAGATTTCCACGAGCAGTACTTC; J: TRBJ2-7; D: NA; size: NA; V: TRBV7-9
CDR3: CASRPWDRGYEQYF; DNA: TGTGCCAGCAGGCCCTGGGACAGGGGCTACGAGCAGTACTTC; J: TRBJ2-7; D: TRBD1; size: few; V: TRBV6-1
CDR3: CASAGGTPLQPQHF; DNA: TGTGCCTCAGCCGGAGGGACCCCACTCCAGCCCCAGCATTTT; J: TRBJ1-5; D: NA; size: once; V: TRBV2
CDR3: CSVESQGPEAFF; DNA: TGCAGCGTTGAATCTCAGGGCCCTGAAGCTTTCTTT; J: TRBJ1-1; D: NA; size: NA; V: TRBV29-1
CDR3: CASREGQGFYGYTF; DNA: TGTGCGAGCAGGGAGGGACAGGGTTTTTATGGCTACACCTTC; J: TRBJ1-2; D: TRBD1; size: NA; V: TRBV13
CDR3: CASSKQDSGNTIYF; DNA: TGTGCCAGCAGTAAACAAGACTCTGGAAACACCATATATTTT; J: TRBJ1-3; D: NA; size: NA; V: TRBV6-6
CDR3: CASSAWTGMAQYF; DNA: TGTGCCAGTAGTGCGTGGACAGGGATGGCCCAGTACTTC; J: TRBJ2-5; D: TRBD1; size: once; V: TRBV19
CDR3: CASSQIQGAGANVLTF; DNA: TGTGCCAGCAGCCAGATACAGGGAGCTGGGGCCAACGTCCTGACTTTC; J: TRBJ2-6; D: NA; size: NA; V: TRBV4-2
CDR3: CASSYPGLAGYEQYF; DNA: TGTGCCAGCAGTTACCCCGGACTAGCGGGCTACGAGCAGTACTTC; J: TRBJ2-7; D: TRBD2; size: NA; V: TRBV6-5
CDR3: CASTHLGGQTLGGANVLTF; DNA: TGCGCCAGTACCCATCTTGGGGGACAGACCCTTGGGGGGGCCAACGTCCTGACTTTC; J: TRBJ2-6; D: TRBD1; size: NA; V: TRBV5-1
CDR3: CTSSPHRGKGSSGNTIYF; DNA: TGCACCAGCAGCCCACATAGGGGGAAAGGCAGCTCTGGAAACACCATATATTTT; J: TRBJ1-3; D: NA; size: NA; V: TRBV1
CDR3: CASSFSGGNYGYTF; DNA: TGCGCCAGCTCTTTCTCAGGGGGTAACTATGGCTACACCTTC; J: TRBJ1-2; D: TRBD1; size: NA; V: TRBV5-1
CDR3: CASKGENTEAFF; DNA: TGTGCCAGCAAGGGAGAAAACACTGAAGCTTTCTTT; J: TRBJ1-1; D: NA; size: NA; V: TRBV2
CDR3: CAISGTGLYNEQFF; DNA: TGTGCCATCAGTGGGACAGGACTGTACAATGAGCAGTTCTTC; J: TRBJ2-1; D: TRBD1; size: NA; V: TRBV10-3
CDR3: CASSYSGGQSTEAFF; DNA: TGTGCCAGCAGTTACTCCGGGGGGCAAAGCACTGAAGCTTTCTTT; J: TRBJ1-1; D: NA; size: NA; V: TRBV6-6
CDR3: CAWSHRGPEAFF; DNA: TGTGCCTGGAGTCACCGTGGCCCTGAAGCTTTCTTT; J: TRBJ1-1; D: NA; size: NA; V: TRBV30
CDR3: CASSPSDTYNEQFF; DNA: TGTGCCAGCTCACCTTCTGACACCTACAATGAGCAGTTCTTC; J: TRBJ2-1; D: NA; size: NA; V: TRBV18
CDR3: CASSSPGGNTEAFF; DNA: TGTGCCAGCAGCTCTCCGGGGGGGAACACTGAAGCTTTCTTT; J: TRBJ1-1; D: NA; size: NA; V: TRBV5-4
CDR3: CASSLPGQGVYEQYF; DNA: TGCGCCAGCAGCTTACCGGGACAGGGGGTCTACGAGCAGTACTTC; J: TRBJ2-7; D: TRBD1; size: NA; V: TRBV5-1
CDR3: CASSTPTGANEKLFF; DNA: TGCGCCAGCAGCACCCCGACAGGGGCAAATGAAAAACTGTTTTTT; J: TRBJ1-4; D: TRBD1; size: NA; V: TRBV4-1
CDR3: CASSDWRVYEQYF; DNA: TGCGCCAGCAGTGATTGGCGGGTCTACGAGCAGTACTTC; J: TRBJ2-7; D: NA; size: NA; V: TRBV10-2
CDR3: CASSFPGGYEQYF; DNA: TGCGCCAGCAGCTTTCCGGGGGGCTACGAGCAGTACTTC; J: TRBJ2-7; D: TRBD2; size: NA; V: TRBV5-1
CDR3: CASSLFGGPQETQYF; DNA: TGTGCCAGCAGCTTGTTCGGGGGTCCGCAAGAGACCCAGTACTTC; J: TRBJ2-5; D: NA; size: NA; V: TRBV5-6
CDR3: CASSLGTSDYLYNEQFF; DNA: TGTGCCAGCAGCTTGGGGACTAGCGACTACCTATACAATGAGCAGTTCTTC; J: TRBJ2-1; D: TRBD2; size: NA; V: TRBV5-4
CDR3: CASSHRETEAFF; DNA: TGCGCCAGCAGCCACAGGGAGACTGAAGCTTTCTTT; J: TRBJ1-1; D: NA; size: NA; V: TRBV10-2
CDR3: CASSLAGRVGTEAFF; DNA: TGTGCCAGCAGCTTAGCTGGCAGGGTAGGCACTGAAGCTTTCTTT; J: TRBJ1-1; D: NA; size: few; V: TRBV7-8